The present entry profiles one T cell receptor (beta chain) with its context. The antigen is unknown. The sample originates from a study of cytomegalovirus exposure and HLA in healthy donors. This CDR3 region has 14 residues. Trimming removed 8 bases from V and 4 bases from J, with 17 bases in between. In germline, CDR1 is MNHNY, CDR2 SVGAGI (reference sequence). Use of 60 Vbeta and 13 Jbeta primers characterized the PCR. Profiling relied on immunoSEQ multiplex PCR, and the TCRdb table lists in-frame clones only, not all of them. Among approximately 220,000 clones listed, 60% to 80% were seen once. Overall study findings and caveats: TCR beta V- and J-gene trimming was later associated with a missense DCLRE1C variant.

This receptor was identified in a woman in her thirties in good health and CMV-seronegative. The source material was PBMCs. This rearrangement joins TRBV6-6 to TRBJ1-1, with D possibly TRBD1 on 5 matching bases. The CDR3 bases are TGTGCCAGCCGGGCCCCCGGGGGTAGCACTGAAGCTTTCTTT. Its translation: CASRAPGGSTEAFF.